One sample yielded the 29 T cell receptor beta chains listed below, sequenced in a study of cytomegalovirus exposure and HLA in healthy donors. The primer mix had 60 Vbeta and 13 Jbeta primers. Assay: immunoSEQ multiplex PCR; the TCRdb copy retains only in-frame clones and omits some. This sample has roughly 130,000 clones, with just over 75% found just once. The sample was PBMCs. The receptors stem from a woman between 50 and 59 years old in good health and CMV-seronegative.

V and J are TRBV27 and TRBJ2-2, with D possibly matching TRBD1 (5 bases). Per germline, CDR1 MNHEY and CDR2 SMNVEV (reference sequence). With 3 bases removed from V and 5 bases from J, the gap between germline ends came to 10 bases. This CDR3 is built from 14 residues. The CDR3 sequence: CASSFRVKTGELFF. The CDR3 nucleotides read TGTGCCAGCAGTTTCAGGGTAAAGACCGGGGAGCTGTTTTTT.

In nucleotides, the CDR3 is TGTGCCAGCAGTGTGGAAGGGGCGCTGGTCACTGAAGCTTTCTTT. As protein: CASSVEGALVTEAFF. The chain couples TRBV6-4 to TRBJ1-1, with D perhaps matching TRBD1 (5 bases). The CDR3 covers 15 residues. The V end was cut by 4 bases, the J end by 4 bases, with 16 bases between. Germline loops: CDR1 MRHNA, CDR2 SNTAGT.

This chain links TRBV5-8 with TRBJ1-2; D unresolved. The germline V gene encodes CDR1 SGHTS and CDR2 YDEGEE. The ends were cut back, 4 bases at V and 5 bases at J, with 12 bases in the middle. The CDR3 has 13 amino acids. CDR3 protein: CASSLDPGYGYTF. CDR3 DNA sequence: TGTGCCAGCAGCCTGGATCCGGGATATGGCTACACCTTC.

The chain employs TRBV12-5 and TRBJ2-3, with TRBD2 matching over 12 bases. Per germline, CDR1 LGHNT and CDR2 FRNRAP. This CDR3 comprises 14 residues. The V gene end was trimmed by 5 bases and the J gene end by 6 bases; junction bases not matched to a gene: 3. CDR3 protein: CASGRGTSGDTQYF. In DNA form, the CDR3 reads TGTGCTAGTGGTCGAGGGACTAGCGGGGATACGCAGTATTTT.

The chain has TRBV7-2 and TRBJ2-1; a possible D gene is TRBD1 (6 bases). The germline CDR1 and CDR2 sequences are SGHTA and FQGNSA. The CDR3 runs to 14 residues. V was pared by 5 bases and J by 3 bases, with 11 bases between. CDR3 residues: CASSKGQSYNEQFF. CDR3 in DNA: TGTGCCAGCAGCAAAGGACAGAGCTACAATGAGCAGTTCTTC.

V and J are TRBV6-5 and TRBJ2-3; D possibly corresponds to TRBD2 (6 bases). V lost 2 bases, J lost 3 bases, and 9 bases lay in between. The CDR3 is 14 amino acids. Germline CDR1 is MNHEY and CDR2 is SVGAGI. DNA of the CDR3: TGTGCCAGCAGTTACCCCGGGGGTACAGATACGCAGTATTTT. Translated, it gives CASSYPGGTDTQYF.

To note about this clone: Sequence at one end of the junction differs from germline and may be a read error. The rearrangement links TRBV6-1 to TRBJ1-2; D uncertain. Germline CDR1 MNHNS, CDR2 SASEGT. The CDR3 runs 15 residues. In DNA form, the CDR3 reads TGTGCCAGCAGTGAAGCTACCCCGCCGGGGTATGGCTACCCCTTC. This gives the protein CASSEATPPGYGYPF.

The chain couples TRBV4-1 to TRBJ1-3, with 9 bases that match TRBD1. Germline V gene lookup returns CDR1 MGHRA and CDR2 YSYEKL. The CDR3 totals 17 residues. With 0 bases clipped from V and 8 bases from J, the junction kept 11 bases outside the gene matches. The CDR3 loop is CASSQENPGQGLHTIYF. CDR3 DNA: TGCGCCAGCAGCCAAGAAAATCCGGGACAGGGTTTACACACCATATATTTT.

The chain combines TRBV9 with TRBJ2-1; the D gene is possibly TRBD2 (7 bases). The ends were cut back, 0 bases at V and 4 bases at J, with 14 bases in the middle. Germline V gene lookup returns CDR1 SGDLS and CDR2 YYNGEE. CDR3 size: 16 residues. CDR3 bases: TGTGCCAGCAGCGTAGAAGGGGGGGGACTTTACAATGAGCAGTTCTTC. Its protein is CASSVEGGGLYNEQFF.

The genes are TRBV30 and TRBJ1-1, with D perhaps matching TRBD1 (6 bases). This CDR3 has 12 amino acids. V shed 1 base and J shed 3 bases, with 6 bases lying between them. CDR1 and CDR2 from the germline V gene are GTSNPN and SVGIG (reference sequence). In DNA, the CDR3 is TGTGCCTGGAGTGGGGGGCACACTGAAGCTTTCTTT. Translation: CAWSGGHTEAFF.

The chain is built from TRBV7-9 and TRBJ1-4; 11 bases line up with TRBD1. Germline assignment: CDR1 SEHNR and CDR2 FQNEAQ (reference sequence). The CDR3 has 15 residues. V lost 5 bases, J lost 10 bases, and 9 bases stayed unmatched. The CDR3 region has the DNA TGTGCCAGCAGCCGCCCGGGACAGGGGGAAGTAAAACTGTTTTTT. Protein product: CASSRPGQGEVKLFF.

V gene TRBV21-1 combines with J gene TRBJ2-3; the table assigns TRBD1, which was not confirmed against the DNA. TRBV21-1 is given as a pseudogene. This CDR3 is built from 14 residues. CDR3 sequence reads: CASRGQGPTDTQYF. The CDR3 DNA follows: TGTGCCAGCAGAGGCCAGGGGCCCACAGATACGCAGTATTTT.

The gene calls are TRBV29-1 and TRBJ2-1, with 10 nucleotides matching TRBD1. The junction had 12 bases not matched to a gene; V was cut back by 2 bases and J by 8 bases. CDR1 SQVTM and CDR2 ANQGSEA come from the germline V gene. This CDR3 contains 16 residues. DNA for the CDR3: TGCAGCGTTGAAAAAGACCCGACAGGGGGCTGGGATGAGCAGTTCTTC. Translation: CSVEKDPTGGWDEQFF.

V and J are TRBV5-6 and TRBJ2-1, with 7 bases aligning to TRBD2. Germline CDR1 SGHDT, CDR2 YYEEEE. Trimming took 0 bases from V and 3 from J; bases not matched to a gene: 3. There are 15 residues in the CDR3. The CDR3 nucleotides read TGTGCCAGCAGCTTGGGCGGGAGTGTCTACAATGAGCAGTTCTTC. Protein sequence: CASSLGGSVYNEQFF.

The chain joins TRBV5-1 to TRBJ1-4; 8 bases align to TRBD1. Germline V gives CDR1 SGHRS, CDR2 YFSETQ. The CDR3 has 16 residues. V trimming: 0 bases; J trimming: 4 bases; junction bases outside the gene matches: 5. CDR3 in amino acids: CASSLAGDRGNEKLFF. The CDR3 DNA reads TGCGCCAGCAGCTTGGCCGGAGACAGGGGTAATGAAAAACTGTTTTTT.

The CDR3: CASSVGDRVKGYTF. The CDR3 nucleotides read TGTGCCAGCAGCGTAGGGGACAGGGTGAAAGGCTACACCTTC. V is TRBV9 and J is TRBJ1-2; 9 bases align to TRBD1. Germline V gives CDR1 SGDLS, CDR2 YYNGEE. The ends lost 0 bases at V and 8 bases at J; junction bases unmatched: 5. The CDR3 totals 14 residues.

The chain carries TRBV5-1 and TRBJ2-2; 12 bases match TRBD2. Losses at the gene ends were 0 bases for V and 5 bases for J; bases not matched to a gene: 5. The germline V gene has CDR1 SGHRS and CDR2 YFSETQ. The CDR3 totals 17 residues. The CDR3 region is CASSLVTSGRNTGELFF. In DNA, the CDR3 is TGCGCCAGCAGCTTGGTAACTAGCGGGAGGAATACCGGGGAGCTGTTTTTT.

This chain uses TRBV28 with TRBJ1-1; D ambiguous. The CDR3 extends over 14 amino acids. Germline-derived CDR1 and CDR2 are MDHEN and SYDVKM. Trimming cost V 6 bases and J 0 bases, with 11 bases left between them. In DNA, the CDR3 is TGTGCCAGCAGGATACAGCTATTGAACACTGAAGCTTTCTTT. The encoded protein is CASRIQLLNTEAFF.

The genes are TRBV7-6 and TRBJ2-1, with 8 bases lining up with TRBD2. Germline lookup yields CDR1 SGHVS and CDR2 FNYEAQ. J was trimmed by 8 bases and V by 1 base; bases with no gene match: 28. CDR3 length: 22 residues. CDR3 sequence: CASSLVSLIISSGPDWGDEQFF. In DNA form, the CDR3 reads TGTGCCAGCAGCTTAGTCAGCTTAATTATCTCTAGCGGGCCTGATTGGGGGGATGAGCAGTTCTTC. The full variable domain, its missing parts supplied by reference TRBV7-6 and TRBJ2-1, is GAGVSQSPRYKVTKRGQDVALRCDPISGHVSLYWYRQALGQGPEFLTYFNYEAQQDKSGLPNDRFSAERPEGSISTLTIQRTEQRDSAMYRCASSLVSLIISSGPDWGDEQFFGPGTRLTVL.

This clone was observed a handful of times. The CDR3 DNA reads as TGTGCCAGCAGCCGACGTGTAAGCGGGAGTCTCGATACGCAGTATTTT. Protein sequence: CASSRRVSGSLDTQYF. The rearrangement links TRBV11-1 to TRBJ2-3, with 8 bases identical to TRBD2. Germline CDR1 SGHAT, CDR2 FQDESV (reference sequence). J gave up 6 bases and V 5 bases, and 13 bases lay outside the gene matches. The CDR3 covers 16 residues.

CDR3 in DNA: TGTGCCAGCGGGCGGATAACGGGACTAGCGGGCTACAATGAGCAGTTCTTC. Protein product: CASGRITGLAGYNEQFF. This chain connects TRBV7-2 to TRBJ2-1, with 12 bases lining up with TRBD2. Germline V gives CDR1 SGHTA, CDR2 FQGNSA. The V and J ends lost 8 bases and 3 bases, in that order; junction bases with no gene match: 11. This CDR3 is 17 amino acids long.

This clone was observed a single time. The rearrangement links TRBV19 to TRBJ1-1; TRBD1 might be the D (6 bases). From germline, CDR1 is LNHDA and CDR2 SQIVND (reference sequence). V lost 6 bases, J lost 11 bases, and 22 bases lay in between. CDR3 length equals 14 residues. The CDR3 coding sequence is TGTGCCAGTAGCCGAGGGGGGGGACCTCCAGCGGCTTTCTTT. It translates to CASSRGGGPPAAFF.

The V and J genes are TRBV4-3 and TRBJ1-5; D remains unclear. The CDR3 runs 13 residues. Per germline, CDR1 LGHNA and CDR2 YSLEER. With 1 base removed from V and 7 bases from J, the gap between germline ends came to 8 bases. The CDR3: CASSQALSQPQHF. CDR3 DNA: TGCGCCAGCAGCCAAGCCCTATCGCAGCCCCAGCATTTT.

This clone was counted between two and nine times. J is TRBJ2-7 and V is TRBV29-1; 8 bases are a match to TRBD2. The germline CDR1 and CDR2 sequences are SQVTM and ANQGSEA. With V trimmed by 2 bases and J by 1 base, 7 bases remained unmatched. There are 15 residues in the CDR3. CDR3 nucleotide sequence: TGCAGCGTTGAAATCACGGCTAGCGGGTCCTACGAGCAGTACTTC. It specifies CSVEITASGSYEQYF.

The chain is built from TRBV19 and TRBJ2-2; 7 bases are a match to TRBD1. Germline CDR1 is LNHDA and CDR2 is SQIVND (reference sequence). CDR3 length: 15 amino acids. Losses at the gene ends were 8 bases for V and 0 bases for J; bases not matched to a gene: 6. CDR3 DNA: TGTGCCAGTCAACAGGGGACAGCGAACACCGGGGAGCTGTTTTTT. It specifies CASQQGTANTGELFF. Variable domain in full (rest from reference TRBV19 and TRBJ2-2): DGGITQSPKYLFRKEGQNVTLSCEQNLNHDAMYWYRQDPGQGLRLIYYSQIVNDFQKGDIAEGYSVSREKKESFPLTVTSAQKNPTAFYLCASQQGTANTGELFFGEGSRLTVL.

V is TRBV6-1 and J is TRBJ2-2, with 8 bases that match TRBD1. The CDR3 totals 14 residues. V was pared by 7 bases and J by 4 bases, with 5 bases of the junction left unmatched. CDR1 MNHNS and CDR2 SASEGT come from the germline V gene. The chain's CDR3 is CASTMDRVTGELFF. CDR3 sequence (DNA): TGTGCCAGCACTATGGACAGGGTCACCGGGGAGCTGTTTTTT.

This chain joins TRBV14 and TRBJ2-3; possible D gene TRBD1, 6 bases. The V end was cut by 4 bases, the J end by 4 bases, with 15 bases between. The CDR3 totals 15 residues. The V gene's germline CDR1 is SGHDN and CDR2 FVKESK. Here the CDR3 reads CASSPYRVEADTQYF. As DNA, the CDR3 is TGTGCCAGCAGCCCCTACAGGGTCGAGGCAGATACGCAGTATTTT.

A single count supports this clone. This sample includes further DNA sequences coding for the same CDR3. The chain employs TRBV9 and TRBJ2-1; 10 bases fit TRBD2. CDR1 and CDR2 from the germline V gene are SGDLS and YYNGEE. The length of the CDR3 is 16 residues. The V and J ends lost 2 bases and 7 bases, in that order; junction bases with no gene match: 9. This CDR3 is CASSVRAGGPVNEQFF. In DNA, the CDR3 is TGTGCCAGCAGCGTGAGAGCGGGAGGGCCGGTAAATGAGCAGTTCTTC.

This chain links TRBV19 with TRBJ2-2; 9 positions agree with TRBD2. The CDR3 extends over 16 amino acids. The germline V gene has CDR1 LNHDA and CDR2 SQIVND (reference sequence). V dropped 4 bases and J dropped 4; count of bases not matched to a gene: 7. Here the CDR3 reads CASSTIAGAPTGELFF. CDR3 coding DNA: TGTGCCAGTAGTACAATAGCGGGAGCTCCCACCGGGGAGCTGTTTTTT.